These 21 T cell receptor beta chains were sequenced from one sample in a study of T cells in women clearing cervical HPV infection. Clones were sequenced by immunoSEQ multiplex PCR, and TCRdb holds only the in-frame ones, with some missing. The sample has about 46,000 clones. The specimen sequenced was blood buffy coat. These receptors came from a woman aged 18-70 years with a cervical HPV16 infection that either progressed to CIN3+ or cleared (not recorded which).

About this clone itself: The read terminates 3 residues before the CDR3 end, so the remaining end is supplied by the germline J gene. The rearrangement uses TRBV20-1 and TRBJ2-7; possibly TRBD2 for D (6 bases). V dropped 3 bases and J dropped 4 bases, with 19 bases sitting between them. Per germline, CDR1 DFQATT and CDR2 SNEGSKA (reference sequence). The length of the CDR3 is 15 residues. Partial CDR3 DNA: TGCAGTGCTAGTCCCTGGTCCGGGGGTTATTACGAG. Amino acids: CSASPWSGGYYE. The whole CDR3 protein is CSASPWSGGYYEQYF.

For this clone: The read terminates 3 residues before the CDR3 end, so the remaining end is supplied by the germline J gene. V gene TRBV18 combines with J gene TRBJ1-5, with TRBD1 identical over 8 bases. There are 16 residues in the CDR3. Germline CDR1 KGHSH, CDR2 LQKENI. Trimming removed 0 bases from V and 5 bases from J; junction bases left unmatched: 6. The CDR3 bases that were read are TGTGCCAGCTCACCACCGACAGGGGTGATTTATCAGCCC. It encodes CASSPPTGVIYQP. The CDR3 in full is CASSPPTGVIYQPQHF.

On this clone itself: The CDR3 goes on 3 residues after the read ends, and that part is filled in from the germline J gene. The chain combines TRBV14 with TRBJ2-6; D could derive from TRBD1 or TRBD2 (6 bases each). Germline assignment: CDR1 SGHDN and CDR2 FVKESK. Trimming took 4 bases from V and 0 from J, leaving 13 bases between them. This CDR3 is 17 amino acids long. CDR3 sequence reads: CASSPPRGGSGANVLTF. The CDR3 bases that were read are TGTGCCAGCAGCCCCCCCAGGGGAGGCTCTGGGGCCAACGTC.

A word on this clone: The read halts 3 residues ahead of the CDR3 end, with the missing end drawn from the germline J gene. The gene calls are TRBV19 and TRBJ1-5; D possibly corresponds to TRBD1 (5 bases). Germline V gene sequence: CDR1 LNHDA, CDR2 SQIVND (reference sequence). The CDR3 is made up of 13 amino acids. Deletions cut 7 bases from V and 5 bases from J, with 12 bases between. The CDR3 DNA, read in part, is TGTGCCAGTAATTCAGGGATTTATCAGCCC. Residues: CASNSGIYQP. The entire CDR3 sequence reads CASNSGIYQPQHF.

A remark on this clone: The read falls 3 residues short of the CDR3 end, and the missing part is taken from the germline J gene. The J gene is TRBJ2-1, the V gene TRBV11-2; 7 bases agree with TRBD1. In germline, CDR1 is SGHAT, CDR2 FQNNGV. With V trimmed by 1 base and J by 4 bases, 4 bases remained unmatched. The CDR3 runs 15 residues. The CDR3 protein is CASSLGGTVYNEQFF. Partial CDR3 DNA: TGTGCCAGCAGCTTAGGTGGGACAGTGTACAATGAG.

A word on this clone: The DNA ends 3 residues before the CDR3 does, and the rest of the CDR3 is filled in from the germline J gene. The chain uses TRBV7-9 and TRBJ2-5, with D perhaps TRBD1 (5 bases). Trimming shortened V by 5 bases and J by 0 bases, and 10 bases separated the two germline ends. CDR3 length: 14 residues. The germline V gene has CDR1 SEHNR and CDR2 FQNEAQ (reference sequence). The CDR3 region is CASSRDSDQETQYF. CDR3 DNA (partial): TGTGCCAGCAGCCGAGACAGCGACCAAGAGACC.

As to this clone: The read is 3 residues too short to cover the CDR3 end, so that end is filled in from the germline J gene. This chain links TRBV5-4 with TRBJ2-2; the D gene could be TRBD1 or TRBD2 (6 bases each). This CDR3 is built from 16 residues. CDR1 is SGHNT and CDR2 is YYREEE in the germline V gene (reference sequence). CDR3: CASSLAGGGKGEKLFF. The sequenced part of the CDR3 DNA is TGTGCCAGCAGCTTGGCCGGAGGGGGTAAAGGTGAAAAG.

Comment on this clone: The read gets to within 3 residues of the CDR3 end, and the germline J gene fills in the rest. The V and J genes are TRBV29-1 and TRBJ2-7, with D perhaps TRBD1 (5 bases). The CDR3 loop spans 13 amino acids. Trimming took off 6 bases at V and 3 bases at J, with 15 bases between the two ends. In germline, CDR1 is SQVTM, CDR2 ANQGSEA. The chain's CDR3 is CSVAPDSVYEQYF. The sequenced CDR3 bases are TGCAGCGTCGCCCCCGACAGTGTCTACGAG.

About this clone: The observed sequence ends 3 residues before the CDR3 terminus, with the missing tail filled in from the germline J gene. V gene TRBV30 combines with J gene TRBJ1-2; D gene uncertain. The CDR3 totals 10 residues. Germline CDR1 reads GTSNPN; CDR2 reads SVGIG (reference sequence). CDR3 bases read: TGTGCCTGGAGTCGCGCAGGC. Protein product: CAWSRAG. The whole CDR3 region reads CAWSRAGYTF.

The CDR3 bases that were read are TGTGCCAGCAGTGAAACTCTATACAGGGAGGTCAATTCACCC. This encodes CASSETLYREVNSP. The entire CDR3 sequence reads CASSETLYREVNSPLHF. The genes are TRBV6-1 and TRBJ1-6; a weak D match, TRBD1 (6 bases). The CDR3 end is not reached by the read, which stops 3 residues before it; the germline J gene fills it in. Germline loops: CDR1 MNHNS, CDR2 SASEGT. V was clipped by 2 bases and J by 7 bases, with 18 bases between them. The CDR3 sequence is 17 residues long.

As to this clone: The read terminates 3 residues before the CDR3 end, so the remaining end is supplied by the germline J gene. The chain combines TRBV7-9 with TRBJ1-4; D is ambiguous. Germline values: CDR1 SEHNR, CDR2 FQNEAQ (reference sequence). The length of the CDR3 is 15 residues. The covered CDR3 bases are TGTGCCAGCAGCTTAGTACGGGGTGTAGGGTCACCA. As protein: CASSLVRGVGSP. The whole CDR3 region reads CASSLVRGVGSPLFF.

Comment on this clone: From the germline J gene comes the end of the CDR3, since the read stops 3 residues before it. The chain combines TRBV5-1 with TRBJ2-1; weak D call: TRBD2 (7 bases). The CDR3 spans 13 residues. The germline V and J ends were trimmed by 4 bases and 7 bases, with 12 bases remaining between them. Germline assignment: CDR1 SGHRS and CDR2 YFSETQ. The sequenced CDR3 bases are TGCGCCAGCAGCCGGGGGGCAGGGAATGAG. Its translation is CASSRGAGNE. The complete CDR3 reads CASSRGAGNEQFF.

CDR3 bases read: TGTGCCAGCACGGGACAGGGAGGCTATGGC. The encoded protein is CASTGQGGYG. The whole CDR3 sequence is CASTGQGGYGYTF. The chain carries TRBV2 and TRBJ1-2, with 9 bases identical to TRBD1. The sequence runs out 3 residues before the end of the CDR3; the remainder is reconstructed from the germline J gene. The CDR3 contains 13 residues. Germline assignment: CDR1 SNHLY and CDR2 FYNNEI. The ends lost 7 bases at V and 4 bases at J; junction bases unmatched: 4.

With regard to this clone: The sequence runs out 3 residues before the end of the CDR3; the remainder is reconstructed from the germline J gene. The chain is built from TRBV18 and TRBJ2-5, with 7 bases identical to TRBD2. The V gene end was trimmed by 0 bases and the J gene end by 2 bases; junction bases not matched to a gene: 0. Per the germline V gene, CDR1 is KGHSH and CDR2 is LQKENI. The CDR3 has 14 residues. CDR3 DNA (partial): TGTGCCAGCTCACCACCGGGACTACAAGAGACC. It translates to CASSPPGLQET. The CDR3, in full, reads CASSPPGLQETQYF. The full variable domain, completed using reference TRBV18 and TRBJ2-5, is NAGVMQNPRHLVRRRGQEARLRCSPMKGHSHVYWYRQLPEEGLKFMVYLQKENIIDESGMPKERFSAEFPKEGPSILRIQQVVRGDSAAYFCASSPPGLQETQYFGPGTRLLVL.

The part of the CDR3 DNA that was read is TGCGCCAGCAGTACCGGACAGGGACAAGAGACG. Translation: CASSTGQGQET. The full CDR3 protein reads CASSTGQGQETQYF. This chain connects TRBV5-1 to TRBJ2-3; TRBD1 agrees at 8 bases. The read ends 3 residues early relative to the CDR3; the germline J gene fills the gap. Germline V gene sequence: CDR1 SGHRS, CDR2 YFSETQ. The CDR3 sequence is 14 residues long.

Regarding this clone: Read data end 3 residues before the CDR3 end; the end is taken from the germline J gene. The chain couples TRBV7-3 to TRBJ2-3, with D unclear. CDR3 length equals 12 residues. Germline-derived CDR1 and CDR2 are SGHTA and FQGTGA. CDR3 bases read: TGTGCCAGCAGCTTATTCCCCGGGACG. Protein sequence: CASSLFPGT. The whole CDR3 protein reads CASSLFPGTQYF.

With respect to this clone: The CDR3 end falls 3 residues outside the read, so it is completed with the germline J gene. The J gene is TRBJ2-3, the V gene TRBV19, with 10 bases aligning to TRBD1. Germline-derived CDR1 and CDR2 are LNHDA and SQIVND (reference sequence). This CDR3 contains 15 residues. This CDR3 is CASSRGQGSQETQYF. The CDR3 bases that were read are TGTGCCAGTAGTAGGGGACAGGGGAGCCAAGAGACG.

Of note for this clone: Read sequence stops 3 residues before the CDR3 end, and the germline J gene provides the missing end. The V gene is TRBV7-6, the J gene TRBJ2-1, with D possibly TRBD1 on 5 matching bases. Trimming stripped 3 bases from V and 4 bases from J, with 10 bases between. The length of the CDR3 is 14 residues. CDR1 SGHVS and CDR2 FNYEAQ come from the germline V gene. CDR3 amino acids: CASSFDSRYNEQFF. The sequenced part of the CDR3 DNA is TGTGCCAGCAGCTTCGACAGCCGGTACAATGAG.

CDR3 region: CASSLAGTNYEQYF. CDR3 DNA, as far as it was read: TGCGCCAGCAGCTTGGCTGGCACAAACTACGAG. The V gene is TRBV5-1, the J gene TRBJ2-7; no firm D call. The CDR3 end lies 3 residues beyond the end of the read and is filled in from the germline J gene. V lost 0 bases and J 3 bases, leaving 10 bases between the germline ends. Germline assignment: CDR1 SGHRS and CDR2 YFSETQ. The CDR3 is made up of 14 amino acids.

As for this clone: The read halts 3 residues ahead of the CDR3 end, with the missing end drawn from the germline J gene. This chain connects TRBV30 to TRBJ2-5; D not resolved. V was shortened by 2 bases and J by 5 bases, with 9 bases between the two germline ends. Looked up from germline, CDR1 is GTSNPN and CDR2 is SVGIG (reference sequence). This CDR3 has 12 amino acids. The part of the CDR3 DNA that was read is TGTGCCTGGAGTACGATGGGCGAGACC. Its translation is CAWSTMGET. The full CDR3 protein is CAWSTMGETQYF.

In the case of this clone: The read falls 3 residues short of the CDR3 end, and the missing part is taken from the germline J gene. The V call is TRBV30, the J call TRBJ1-5; possible D gene TRBD1, 5 bases. The CDR3 runs 15 residues. The germline V and J ends were trimmed by 1 base and 3 bases, with 13 bases remaining between them. Germline V lookup: CDR1 GTSNPN, CDR2 SVGIG (reference sequence). The part of the CDR3 DNA that was read is TGTGCCTGGAGTGCAGAACAGGTATACAATCAGCCC. As protein: CAWSAEQVYNQP. The full CDR3 protein is CAWSAEQVYNQPQHF.